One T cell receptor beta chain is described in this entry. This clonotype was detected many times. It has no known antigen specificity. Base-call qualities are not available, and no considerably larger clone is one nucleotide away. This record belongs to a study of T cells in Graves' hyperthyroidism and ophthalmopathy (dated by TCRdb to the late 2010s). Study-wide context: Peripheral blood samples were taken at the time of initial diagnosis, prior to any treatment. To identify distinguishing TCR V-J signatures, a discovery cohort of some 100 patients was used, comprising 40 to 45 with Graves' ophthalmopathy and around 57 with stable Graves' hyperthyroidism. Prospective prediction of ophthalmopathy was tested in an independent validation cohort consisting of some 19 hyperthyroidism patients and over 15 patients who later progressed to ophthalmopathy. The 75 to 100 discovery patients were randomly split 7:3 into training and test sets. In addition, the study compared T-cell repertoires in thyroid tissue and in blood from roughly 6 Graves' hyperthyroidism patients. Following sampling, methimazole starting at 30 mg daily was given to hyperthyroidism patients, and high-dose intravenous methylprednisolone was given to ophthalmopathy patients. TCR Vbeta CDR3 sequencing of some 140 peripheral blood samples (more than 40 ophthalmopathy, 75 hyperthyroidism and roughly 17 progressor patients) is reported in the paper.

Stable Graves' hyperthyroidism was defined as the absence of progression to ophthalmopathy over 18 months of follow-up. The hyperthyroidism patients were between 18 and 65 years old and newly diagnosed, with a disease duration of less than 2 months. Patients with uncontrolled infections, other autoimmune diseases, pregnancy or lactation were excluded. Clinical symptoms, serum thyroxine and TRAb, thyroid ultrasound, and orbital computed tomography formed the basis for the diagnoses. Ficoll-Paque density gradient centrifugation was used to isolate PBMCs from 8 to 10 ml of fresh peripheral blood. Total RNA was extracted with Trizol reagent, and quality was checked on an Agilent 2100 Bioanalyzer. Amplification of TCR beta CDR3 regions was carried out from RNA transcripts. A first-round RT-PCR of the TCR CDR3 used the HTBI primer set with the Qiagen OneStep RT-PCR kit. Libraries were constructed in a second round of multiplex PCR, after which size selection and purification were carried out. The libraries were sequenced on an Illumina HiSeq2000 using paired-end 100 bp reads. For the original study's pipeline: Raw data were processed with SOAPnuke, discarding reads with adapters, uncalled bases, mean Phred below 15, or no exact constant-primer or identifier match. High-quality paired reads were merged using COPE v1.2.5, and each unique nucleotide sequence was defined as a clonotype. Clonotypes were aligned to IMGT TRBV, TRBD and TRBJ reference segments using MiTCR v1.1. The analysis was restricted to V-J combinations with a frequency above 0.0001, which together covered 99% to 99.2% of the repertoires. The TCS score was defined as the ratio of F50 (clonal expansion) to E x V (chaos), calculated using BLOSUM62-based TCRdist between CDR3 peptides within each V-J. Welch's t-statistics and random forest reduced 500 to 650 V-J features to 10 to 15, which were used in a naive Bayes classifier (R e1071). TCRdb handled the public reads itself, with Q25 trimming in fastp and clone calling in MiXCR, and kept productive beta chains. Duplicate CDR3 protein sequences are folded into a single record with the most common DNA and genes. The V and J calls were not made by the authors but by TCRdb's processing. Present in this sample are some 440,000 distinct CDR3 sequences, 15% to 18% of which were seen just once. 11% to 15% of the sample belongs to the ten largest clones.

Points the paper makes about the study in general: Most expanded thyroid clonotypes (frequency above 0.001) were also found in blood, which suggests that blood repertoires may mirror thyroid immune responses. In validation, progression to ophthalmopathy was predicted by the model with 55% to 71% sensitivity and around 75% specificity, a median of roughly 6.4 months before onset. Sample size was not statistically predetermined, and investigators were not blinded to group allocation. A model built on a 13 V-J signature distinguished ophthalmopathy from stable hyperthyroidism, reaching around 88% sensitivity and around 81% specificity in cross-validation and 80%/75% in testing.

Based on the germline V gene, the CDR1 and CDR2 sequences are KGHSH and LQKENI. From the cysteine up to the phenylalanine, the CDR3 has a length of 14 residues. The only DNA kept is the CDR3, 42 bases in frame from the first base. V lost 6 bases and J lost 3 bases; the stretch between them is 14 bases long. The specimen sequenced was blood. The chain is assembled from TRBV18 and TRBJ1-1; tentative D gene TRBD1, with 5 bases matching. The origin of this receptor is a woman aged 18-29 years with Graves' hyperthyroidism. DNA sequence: TGTGCCAGCTCGCTGAAGGGGTGGGACACTGAAGCTTTCTTT. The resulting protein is CASSLKGWDTEAFF. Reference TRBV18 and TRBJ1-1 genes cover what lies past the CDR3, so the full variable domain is NAGVMQNPRHLVRRRGQEARLRCSPMKGHSHVYWYRQLPEEGLKFMVYLQKENIIDESGMPKERFSAEFPKEGPSILRIQQVVRGDSAAYFCASSLKGWDTEAFFGQGTRLTVV.